Reported below is one TCR beta chain. Its antigen remains unknown. This sample is part of a study of CD8+ T cells in alopecia areata. General study results and limits: Mice showed TCR sharing more clearly than patients did, possibly owing to HLA.

TCR sequencing used cDNA made by reverse transcription of extracted RNA. The method was immunoSEQ multiplex PCR; TCRdb's version includes in-frame clones alone and lacks a portion of them. The table lists 190,000 or so clones, about three fifths of them singletons. Germline CDR1 SGHDN, CDR2 FVKESK. V lost 5 bases to trimming and J lost 0 bases, with 7 bases between them. The CDR3 is made up of 13 amino acids. The treatment here: oral pan-JAK inhibitor, 5-10 mg twice daily. The receptor was isolated from a human donor with alopecia areata. Sequencing used CD4+ T cells sorted from blood, obtained at week 24, from a patient treated with tofacitinib. The J gene is TRBJ1-1, the V gene TRBV14; D is unresolved. The CDR3 bases are TGTGCCAGCAGCGAGACGTTGAACACTGAAGCTTTCTTT. Encoded protein: CASSETLNTEAFF.